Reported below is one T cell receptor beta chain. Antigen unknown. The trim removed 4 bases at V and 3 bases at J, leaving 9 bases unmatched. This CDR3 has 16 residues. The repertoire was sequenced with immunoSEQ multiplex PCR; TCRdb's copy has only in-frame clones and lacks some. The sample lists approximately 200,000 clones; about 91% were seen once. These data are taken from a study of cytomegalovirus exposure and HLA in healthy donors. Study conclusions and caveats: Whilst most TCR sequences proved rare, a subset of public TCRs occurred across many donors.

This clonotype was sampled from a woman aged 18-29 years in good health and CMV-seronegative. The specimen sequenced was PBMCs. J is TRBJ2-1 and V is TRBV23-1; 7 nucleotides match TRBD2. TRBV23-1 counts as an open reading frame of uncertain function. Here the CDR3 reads CASSPLADRYYNEQFF. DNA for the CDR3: TGCGCCAGCAGTCCGCTAGCGGACCGTTACTACAATGAGCAGTTCTTC.